This T cell receptor beta chain was observed in a study of T-cell reconstitution after alpha-beta-depleted transplantation in children. Whole-study findings and limits: After one year, T-cell counts and TCRbeta diversity mostly came from new T cells. TCRbeta diversity was high at day 60 in some patients (a result of surviving recipient T cells and thymic progenitors).

The ends were cut back, 3 bases at V and 7 bases at J, with 10 bases in the middle. Germline V CDR1 and CDR2: MNHEY, SMNVEV (reference sequence). There are 14 residues in the CDR3. This clonotype was observed at least ten times. Its antigen is currently unknown. Unique molecular identifiers tagged the TCRbeta library. TCRdb used MiXCR to reprocess the PCR reads, holding one entry per CDR3 protein. The profile shows roughly 670,000 distinct CDR3 sequences, around 13% of them singletons. The V gene is TRBV27, the J gene TRBJ1-6; D possibly corresponds to TRBD1 (5 bases). Sequenced here: PBMCs, sampled before TCRalphabeta/CD19-depleted stem cell transplant. This TCR was sampled from a girl aged 2-10 years with congenital amegakaryocytic thrombocytopenia, due to receive a stem cell transplant. In DNA form, the CDR3 reads TGTGCCAGCAGTTTGGCCCGGGGGAATTCACCCCTCCACTTT. Translated: CASSLARGNSPLHF.